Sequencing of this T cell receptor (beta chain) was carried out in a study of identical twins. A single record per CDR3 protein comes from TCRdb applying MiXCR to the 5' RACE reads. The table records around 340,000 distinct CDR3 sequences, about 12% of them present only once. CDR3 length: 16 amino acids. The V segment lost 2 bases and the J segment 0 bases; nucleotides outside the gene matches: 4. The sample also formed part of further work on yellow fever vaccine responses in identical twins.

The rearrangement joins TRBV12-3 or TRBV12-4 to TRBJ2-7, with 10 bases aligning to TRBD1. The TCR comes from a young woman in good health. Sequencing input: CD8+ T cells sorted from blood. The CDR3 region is CASSLWGQGSSYEQYF. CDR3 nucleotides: TGTGCCAGCAGTTTATGGGGACAGGGGAGCTCCTACGAGCAGTACTTC.